Detailed here is one T cell receptor (beta chain). Using immunoSEQ multiplex PCR, the repertoire was profiled, and TCRdb retains in-frame clones only, with some absent. Among about 11,000 clones listed, 50% to 75% were seen once. The data originate from a study of immune cell composition in non-small cell lung cancer. The V end lost 3 bases, the J end lost 4 bases, and 12 bases lay between the germline ends. This CDR3 has 14 residues. Germline V gene lookup returns CDR1 WSHSY and CDR2 SAAADI. This rearrangement joins TRBV10-2 to TRBJ1-2; a possible D gene is TRBD1 (5 bases). The sample consisted of lung tumor tissue. The clonotype comes from a human donor with non-small cell lung cancer. The CDR3 is CASSEPGMSYGYTF. CDR3 nucleotide sequence: TGCGCCAGCAGTGAACCAGGGATGAGCTATGGCTACACCTTC.